This is a list of T cell receptor beta chains from one sample in a study of T-cell memory formation after mild COVID-19. TCRdb itself ran the 5' RACE reads through MiXCR, one entry per CDR3 protein. The table includes more than 250,000 distinct CDR3 sequences, 15% to 20% detected once. The sequenced sample consisted of PBMCs or a T cell subset sorted from them (not recorded which). The receptors were sampled from a man between 18 and 29 years old who had mild COVID-19 (a few samples of this study predate the infection). Cell type and time point are not known. CDR3s include the opening cysteine and the closing phenylalanine or tryptophan. D genes are given only for firm matches. Size is omitted from some rows. Given values are once, few, many or a class for expanded clones.

>TRBJ1-2|NA|many|TRBV6-6
TGTGCCAGCAGTTACGACCCGACTATCGACTATGGCTACACCTTC
CASSYDPTIDYGYTF
>TRBJ1-1|NA|few|TRBV12-3/TRBV12-4
TGTGCCAGCACCTGGGGGGGTTTCCGCACTGAAGCTTTCTTT
CASTWGGFRTEAFF
>TRBJ2-5|NA|NA|TRBV7-2
TGTGCCAGCGGCCTTAGGAGCGGCCAAGAGACCCAGTACTTC
CASGLRSGQETQYF
>TRBJ2-1|TRBD2|many|TRBV12-3/TRBV12-4
TGTGCCAGCAGTAGTCCCGGGACTAGCGGGGGGGGCTCCTACAATGAGCAGTTCTTC
CASSSPGTSGGGSYNEQFF
>TRBJ1-2|NA|NA|TRBV7-8
TGTGCCAGCAGCTTAGTAGCAGTTCCAGGGGGCTACACCTTC
CASSLVAVPGGYTF
>TRBJ2-3|NA|NA|TRBV6-5
TGTGCCAGTATGTCGTGGGGGGAGGCAGATACGCAGTATTTT
CASMSWGEADTQYF
>TRBJ1-1|NA|NA|TRBV7-9
TGTGCCAGCAGCTTAGCGGGAGGGAGGAACACTGAAGCTTTCTTT
CASSLAGGRNTEAFF
>TRBJ2-1|TRBD2|few|TRBV12-3/TRBV12-4
TGTGCCAGCAGAACGGGGGGGACTTCCTCCTACAATGAGCAGTTCTTC
CASRTGGTSSYNEQFF
>TRBJ2-2|NA|many|TRBV11-2
TGTGCCAGCAGCTTATCTGCTCCCTGGGACACCGGGGAGCTGTTTTTT
CASSLSAPWDTGELFF
>TRBJ2-3|NA|few|TRBV11-2
TGTGCCAGCAGCTTTACTTTCACAGATACGCAGTATTTT
CASSFTFTDTQYF
>TRBJ2-6|NA|few|TRBV7-2
TGTGCCAGCAGCTTAGCCCTACAGGACTCTGGGGCCAACGTCCTGACTTTC
CASSLALQDSGANVLTF
>TRBJ2-7|NA|NA|TRBV5-1
TGCGCCAGCAGCTTGGGACAGGAACTTTCCTACGAGCAGTACTTC
CASSLGQELSYEQYF
>TRBJ1-1|NA|NA|TRBV7-2
TGTGCCAGCAGCTTTTTGGGGTTGGCTGAAGCTTTCTTT
CASSFLGLAEAFF
>TRBJ2-3|NA|NA|TRBV14
TGTGCCAGCAGCCAATACCAGACCACAGATACGCAGTATTTT
CASSQYQTTDTQYF
>TRBJ1-2|NA|NA|TRBV29-1
TGCAGCGTTGAAATGGCCTCCGGGGACTATGGCTACACCTTC
CSVEMASGDYGYTF
>TRBJ2-7|TRBD2|NA|TRBV7-9
TGTGCCAGCAGCCTCGAGCCCATCACTAGCGAGAGGTACTTC
CASSLEPITSERYF
>TRBJ1-5|NA|NA|TRBV12-3/TRBV12-4
TGTGCCGGTTGCGGTCATCCAAACCGCCTCCAAAATCAGCCCCAGCATTTT
CAGCGHPNRLQNQPQHF
>TRBJ2-5|TRBD2|many|TRBV6-2/TRBV6-3
TGTGCCAGCAGTCCCCGGACTAGCGGGGTCCAGGAGACCCAGTACTTC
CASSPRTSGVQETQYF
>TRBJ1-5|NA|NA|TRBV20-1
TGCAGTGCTAGGATGGACATTAATCAGCCCCAGCATTTT
CSARMDINQPQHF
>TRBJ2-3|NA|few|TRBV28
TGTGCCAGCAGGCCTGGGGGGCTCACAGATACGCAGTATTTT
CASRPGGLTDTQYF
>TRBJ2-3|NA|NA|TRBV25-1
TGTGCCAGCAGAGTCGGAGATACGCAGTATTTT
CASRVGDTQYF
>TRBJ2-2|TRBD2|few|TRBV4-3
TGCGCCAGCAGCCAAGATCCCGGACTAGAGGCCGGGGAGCTGTTTTTT
CASSQDPGLEAGELFF
>TRBJ2-1|TRBD2|NA|TRBV11-3
TGTGCCAGCAGCCCTAGCGGGGGGGCTGAGCAGTTCTTC
CASSPSGGAEQFF
>TRBJ2-1|TRBD1|NA|TRBV5-1
TGCGCCAGCAGCCGACAGGGTACGGCTGAGCAGTTCTTC
CASSRQGTAEQFF
>TRBJ1-4|NA|NA|TRBV4-3
TGCGCCAGCAGCCAGCTCTGGACGGGGGGTACTGAAAAACTGTTTTTT
CASSQLWTGGTEKLFF
>TRBJ1-5|TRBD1|NA|TRBV29-1
TGCAGCGTCCGGACAGGTGGTCAGCCCCAGCATTTT
CSVRTGGQPQHF
>TRBJ1-2|NA|few|TRBV4-3
TGCGCCAGCAGCCGGACCGTGGGGGTCCGGGGCTACACCTTC
CASSRTVGVRGYTF
>TRBJ2-1|NA|NA|TRBV13
TGTGCCAGCAGCTTCATTAGGGACAATTTTTACAATGAGCAGTTCTTC
CASSFIRDNFYNEQFF
>TRBJ1-5|NA|few|TRBV7-6
TGTGCCAGCTCTCCGGGGGGGGTTGGCAATCAGCCCCAGCATTTT
CASSPGGVGNQPQHF
>TRBJ1-5|TRBD1|many|TRBV7-2
TGTGCCAGCAGCTTCGGACAGGGAGGCCAGCCCCAGCATTTT
CASSFGQGGQPQHF
>TRBJ1-2|NA|NA|TRBV24-1
TGTGCCACCGGTTCCGGCAGCTATGGCTACACCTTC
CATGSGSYGYTF
>TRBJ2-3|TRBD2|NA|TRBV9
TGTGCCAGCAGCCTCGGTAGCGGGGGGGCCGGAGATACGCAGTATTTT
CASSLGSGGAGDTQYF